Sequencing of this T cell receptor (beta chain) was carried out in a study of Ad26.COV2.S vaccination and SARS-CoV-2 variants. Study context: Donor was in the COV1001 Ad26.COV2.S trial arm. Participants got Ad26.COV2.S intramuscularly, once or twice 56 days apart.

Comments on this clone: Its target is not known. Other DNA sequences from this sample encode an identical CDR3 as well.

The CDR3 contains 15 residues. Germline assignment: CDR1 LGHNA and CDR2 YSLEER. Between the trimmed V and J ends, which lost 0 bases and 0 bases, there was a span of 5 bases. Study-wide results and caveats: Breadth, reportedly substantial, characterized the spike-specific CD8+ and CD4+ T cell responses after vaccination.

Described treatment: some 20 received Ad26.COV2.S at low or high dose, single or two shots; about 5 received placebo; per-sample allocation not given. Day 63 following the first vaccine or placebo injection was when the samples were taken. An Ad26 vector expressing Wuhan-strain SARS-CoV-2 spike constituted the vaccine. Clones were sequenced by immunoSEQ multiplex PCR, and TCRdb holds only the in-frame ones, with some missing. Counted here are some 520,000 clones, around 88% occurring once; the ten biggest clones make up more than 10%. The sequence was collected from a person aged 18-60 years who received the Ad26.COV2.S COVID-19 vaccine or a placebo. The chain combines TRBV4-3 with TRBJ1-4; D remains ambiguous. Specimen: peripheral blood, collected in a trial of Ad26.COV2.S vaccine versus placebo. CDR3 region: CASSQDTSTNEKLFF. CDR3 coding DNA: TGCGCCAGCAGCCAAGACACCTCAACTAATGAAAAACTGTTTTTT.